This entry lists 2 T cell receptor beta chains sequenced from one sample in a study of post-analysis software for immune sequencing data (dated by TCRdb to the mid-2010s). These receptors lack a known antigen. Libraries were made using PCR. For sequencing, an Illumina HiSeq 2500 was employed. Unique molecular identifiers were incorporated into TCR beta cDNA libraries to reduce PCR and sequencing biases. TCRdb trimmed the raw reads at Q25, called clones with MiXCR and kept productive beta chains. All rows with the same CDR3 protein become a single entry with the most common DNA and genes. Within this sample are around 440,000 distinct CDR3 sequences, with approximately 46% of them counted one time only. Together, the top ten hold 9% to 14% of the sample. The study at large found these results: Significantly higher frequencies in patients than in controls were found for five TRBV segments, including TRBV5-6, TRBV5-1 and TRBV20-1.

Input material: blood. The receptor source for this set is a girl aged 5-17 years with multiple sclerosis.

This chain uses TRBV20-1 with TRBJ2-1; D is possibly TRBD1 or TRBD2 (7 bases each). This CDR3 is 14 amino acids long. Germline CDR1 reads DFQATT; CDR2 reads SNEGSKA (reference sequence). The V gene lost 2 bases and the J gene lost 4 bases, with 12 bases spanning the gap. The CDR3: CSARRQGGYNEQFF. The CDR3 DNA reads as TGCAGTGCTAGACGACAGGGAGGGTACAATGAGCAGTTCTTC.

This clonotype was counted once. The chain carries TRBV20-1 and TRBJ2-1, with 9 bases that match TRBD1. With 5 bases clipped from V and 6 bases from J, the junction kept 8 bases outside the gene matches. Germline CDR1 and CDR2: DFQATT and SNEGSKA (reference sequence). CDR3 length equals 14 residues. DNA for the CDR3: TGCAGTGCTTCGCTCGGGACAGGGTGCAATGAGCAGTTCTTC. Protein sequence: CSASLGTGCNEQFF.